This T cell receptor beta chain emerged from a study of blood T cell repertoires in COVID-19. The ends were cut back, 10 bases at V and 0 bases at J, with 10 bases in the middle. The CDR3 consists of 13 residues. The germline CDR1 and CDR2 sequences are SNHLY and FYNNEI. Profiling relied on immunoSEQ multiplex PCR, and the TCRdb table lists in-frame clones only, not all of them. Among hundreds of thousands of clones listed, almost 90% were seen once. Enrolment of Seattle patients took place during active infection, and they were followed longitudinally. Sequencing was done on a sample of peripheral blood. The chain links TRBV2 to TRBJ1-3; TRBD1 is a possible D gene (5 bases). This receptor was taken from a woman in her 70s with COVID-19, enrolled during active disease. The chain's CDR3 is CAIQGSSGNTIYF. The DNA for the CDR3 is TGTGCCATTCAGGGTTCCTCTGGAAACACCATATATTTT.